The clone carrying this T cell receptor beta chain was detected ten times or more. One entry per CDR3 protein results from TCRdb running MiXCR on the 5' RACE reads. Among about 74,000 distinct CDR3 sequences, approximately 5.2% were seen once, and the ten largest hold 6% to 9.5%. This sample is drawn from a study of neurological immune-mediated disorders. The ends were cut back, 3 bases at V and 4 bases at J, with 8 bases in the middle. Per the germline V gene, CDR1 is SGDLS and CDR2 is YYNGEE. This CDR3 is 13 amino acids long. The V gene is TRBV9, the J gene TRBJ2-1; D possibly corresponds to TRBD2 (5 bases). This TCR was recovered from a man younger than 35 with multiple sclerosis. Specimen: PBMCs. The CDR3 spells CASSADLYNEQFF. The CDR3 DNA follows: TGTGCCAGCAGCGCGGACTTGTACAATGAGCAGTTCTTC.